Sequencing of this T cell receptor (beta chain) was carried out in a study of somatic mutations in cytotoxic T cells in rheumatoid arthritis. Study observations and caveats: Per patient, the largest CD8+ clone was found to exceed 20% of CD8+ cells in about an eighth of the roughly 65 cases. Relative to age-matched healthy controls, rheumatoid arthritis patients did not differ significantly in CD8+ T-cell clonality.

Sequencing was performed with immunoSEQ multiplex PCR; in TCRdb, only in-frame clones are kept and a portion is missing. The sample has more than 9,000 clones, approximately 71% seen once; the top ten hold approximately 40%. Positive magnetic bead selection isolated CD4+ and CD8+ cells, and flow cytometry checked purity. Notes on this clone: No antigen is known for it.

Trimming at V came to 6 bases and at J to 8 bases, leaving 10 bases not matched to a gene. The CDR3 runs to 13 residues. Germline V gene lookup returns CDR1 SQVTM and CDR2 ANQGSEA. The material sequenced was CD8+ T cells sorted from blood. V usage is TRBV29-1 and J usage is TRBJ1-5; 7 bases map to TRBD1. The receptor's source is an adult with rheumatoid arthritis. The CDR3 is CSVGTADQKPQHF. CDR3 bases: TGCAGCGTCGGGACAGCGGATCAGAAGCCCCAGCATTTT.